This record covers a single T cell receptor (beta chain). This sample is part of a study of blood T cell repertoires in COVID-19. The CDR3 covers 14 residues. V lost 2 bases to trimming and J lost 9 bases, with 14 bases between them. Germline lookup yields CDR1 PRHDT and CDR2 FYEKMQ (reference sequence). As originally analysed: Amplification of reference gene primers was used by the study to estimate nucleated cell counts. Here immunoSEQ multiplex PCR was the method, and the copy in TCRdb shows in-frame clones only, minus some. That table supplies the V and J calls and clone size; D and trimming were determined from the DNA. This table has some 230,000 clones, roughly 84% appearing once.

The clonotype comes from a woman aged 25 to 39 who had recovered from COVID-19. The chain is built from TRBV13 and TRBJ2-1; D perhaps matches TRBD1 (6 bases). The sample was peripheral blood. The CDR3 sequence is CASSLRSRGGEQFF. CDR3 coding DNA: TGTGCCAGCAGCTTAAGGAGCCGAGGGGGTGAGCAGTTCTTC.